The 15 T cell receptor beta chains listed next were all sequenced from one sample in a study of T cells expressing NK-cell markers. TCRdb re-called the 5' RACE reads and gives one entry per CDR3 protein, without DNA. The sample holds 400,000 to 500,000 distinct CDR3 sequences. The specimen sequenced was blood T cells: a sorted CD56 or NKG2C T cell subset, CD4+ or CD8+ T cells, or bulk PBMC T cells (not recorded which). Receptor source: a woman between 18 and 70 years old in good health.

The V gene is TRBV9, the J gene TRBJ2-7. The germline V gene has CDR1 SGDLS and CDR2 YYNGEE. The CDR3 extends over 14 amino acids. The CDR3 sequence: CASSVAWSSYEQYF.

This rearrangement joins TRBV18 to TRBJ1-5; absent DNA, TCRdb's TRBD1 call cannot be checked. The CDR3 extends over 15 amino acids. The germline gives CDR1 KGHSH, CDR2 LQKENI. CDR3 in amino acids: CASRGGGESNQPQHF.

This rearrangement joins TRBV19 to TRBJ2-5. This CDR3 spans 13 amino acids. The V gene's germline CDR1 is LNHDA and CDR2 SQIVND (reference sequence). The CDR3 protein is CASSIGDQETQYF.

The J gene is TRBJ2-1, the V gene TRBV29-1. Germline V gene sequence: CDR1 SQVTM, CDR2 ANQGSEA. The CDR3 length is 15 residues. CDR3 amino acids: CSVDILEPSYNEQFF.

The CDR3 sequence is CSASDDGEAFF. The chain carries TRBV20-1 and TRBJ1-1. Per germline, CDR1 DFQATT and CDR2 SNEGSKA (reference sequence). CDR3 length: 11 residues.

V and J are TRBV7-9 and TRBJ2-3; TCRdb indicates TRBD2, and absent DNA this call remains unverified. The CDR3 extends over 15 amino acids. Looked up from germline, CDR1 is SEHNR and CDR2 is FQNEAQ (reference sequence). The CDR3 sequence is CASSTLAGTTDTQYF.

The V call is TRBV20-1, the J call TRBJ2-3; TCRdb picks TRBD2, but there is no DNA to check that call. In germline, CDR1 is DFQATT, CDR2 SNEGSKA (reference sequence). The CDR3 loop spans 15 amino acids. This CDR3 reads CSAHLTSGNTDTQYF.

The CDR3 here is CASSFGWTGVPETQYF. This chain connects TRBV12-3 or TRBV12-4 to TRBJ2-5; the D call from TCRdb, TRBD1, cannot be confirmed without DNA. This CDR3 contains 16 residues.

V and J are TRBV20-1 and TRBJ2-7. Germline CDR1 is DFQATT and CDR2 is SNEGSKA (reference sequence). The CDR3 loop spans 12 amino acids. CDR3 residues: CSARGGSYEQYF.

This chain joins TRBV4-3 and TRBJ2-3. The CDR3 sequence is 20 residues long. From germline, CDR1 is LGHNA and CDR2 YSLEER. The CDR3 loop is CASSQQAVGVAMEATDTQYF.

The V gene is TRBV7-2, the J gene TRBJ2-7. The germline CDR1 and CDR2 sequences are SGHTA and FQGNSA. This CDR3 comprises 14 residues. CDR3 amino acids: CASSLVGASYEQYF.

The rearrangement joins TRBV9 to TRBJ2-5; TCRdb selects TRBD2, and the lack of DNA leaves this call unchecked. Germline loops: CDR1 SGDLS, CDR2 YYNGEE. CDR3 length equals 15 residues. CDR3: CASSPSGSRGETQYF. Supplemented by reference TRBV9 and TRBJ2-5, the full variable domain reads DSGVTQTPKHLITATGQRVTLRCSPRSGDLSVYWYQQSLDQGLQFLIQYYNGEERAKGNILERFSAQQFPDLHSELNLSSLELGDSALYFCASSPSGSRGETQYFGPGTRLLVL.

The V gene is TRBV7-2, the J gene TRBJ2-3. Looked up from germline, CDR1 is SGHTA and CDR2 is FQGNSA. The CDR3 has 16 amino acids. The CDR3 loop is CASSLDAFSVTDTQYF. The complete variable domain, with remaining parts taken from reference TRBV7-2 and TRBJ2-3, reads GAGVSQSPSNKVTEKGKDVELRCDPISGHTALYWYRQSLGQGLEFLIYFQGNSAPDKSGLPSDRFSAERTGGSVSTLTIQRTQQEDSAVYLCASSLDAFSVTDTQYFGPGTRLTVL.

The chain joins TRBV29-1 to TRBJ2-2. Germline V gene lookup returns CDR1 SQVTM and CDR2 ANQGSEA. This CDR3 comprises 15 residues. CDR3 residues: CSVVGWTENTGELFF.

The J gene is TRBJ2-4, the V gene TRBV7-9; TCRdb names TRBD2, which stays unverified in the absence of DNA. The germline V gene has CDR1 SEHNR and CDR2 FQNEAQ (reference sequence). The CDR3 is made up of 16 amino acids. The CDR3 here is CASSSSTVAGGNIQYF.